The present T cell receptor beta chain was sequenced within a study of Ad26.COV2.S vaccination and SARS-CoV-2 variants. As for this clone: The antigen remains unidentified.

As for treatment: about 20 received Ad26.COV2.S at low or high dose, single or two shots; 5 received placebo; per-sample allocation not given. Collection of the samples took place on day 63 after the first injection of vaccine or placebo. The study, taken as a whole, reports: Once vaccination had occurred, spike-specific CD8+ and CD4+ T cell responses reportedly showed substantial breadth. Vaccine recipients and placebo recipients showed similar non-spike TCR breadth.

The protocol was immunoSEQ multiplex PCR, while the TCRdb copy is restricted to in-frame clones and leaves out a portion. The sample has approximately 420,000 clones, around 89% seen once; the top ten hold roughly 4%. Sequenced material: peripheral blood, taken in a trial of Ad26.COV2.S vaccine versus placebo. The sequence derives from a person between 18 and 60 years old who received the Ad26.COV2.S COVID-19 vaccine or a placebo.

The CDR3 here is CASSDRVTDTQYF. CDR3 in DNA: TGTGCCAGCAGTGACAGAGTCACAGATACGCAGTATTTT. The gene calls are TRBV7-7 and TRBJ2-3, with TRBD1 as a possible D gene (5 bases). Germline V gene data show CDR1 as SSHAT and CDR2 as FNYEAQ (reference sequence). The CDR3 has 13 residues. V dropped 6 bases and J dropped 2 bases, with 9 bases sitting between them.